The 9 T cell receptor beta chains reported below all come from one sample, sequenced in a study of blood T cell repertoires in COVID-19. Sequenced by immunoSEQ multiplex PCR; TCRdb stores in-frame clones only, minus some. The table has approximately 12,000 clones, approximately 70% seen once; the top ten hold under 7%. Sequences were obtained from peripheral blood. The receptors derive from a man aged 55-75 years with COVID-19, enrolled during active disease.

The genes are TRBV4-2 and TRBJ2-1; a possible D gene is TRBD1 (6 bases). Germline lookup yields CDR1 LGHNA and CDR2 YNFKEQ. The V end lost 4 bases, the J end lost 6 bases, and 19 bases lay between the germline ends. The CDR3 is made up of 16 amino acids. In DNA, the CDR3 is TGTGCCAGCAGCCGAGAAACAGGGTTCTCCGTCAATGAGCAGTTCTTC. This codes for CASSRETGFSVNEQFF.

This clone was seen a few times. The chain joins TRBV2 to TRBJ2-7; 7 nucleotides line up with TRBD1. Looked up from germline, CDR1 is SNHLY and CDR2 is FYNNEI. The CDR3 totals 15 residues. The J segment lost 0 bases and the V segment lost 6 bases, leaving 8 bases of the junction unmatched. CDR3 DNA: TGTGCCAGCAGAAGGACAGGTGGAACCTCCTACGAGCAGTACTTC. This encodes CASRRTGGTSYEQYF.

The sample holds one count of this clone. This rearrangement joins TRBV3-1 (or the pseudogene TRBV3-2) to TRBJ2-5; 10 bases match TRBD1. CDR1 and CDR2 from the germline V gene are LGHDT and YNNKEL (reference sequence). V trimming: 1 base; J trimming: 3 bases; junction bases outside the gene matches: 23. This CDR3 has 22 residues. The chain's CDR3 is CASSQGCPNRDRGIPFKETQYF. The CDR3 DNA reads TGTGCCAGCAGCCAAGGGTGCCCAAACCGGGACAGGGGAATCCCTTTTAAAGAGACCCAGTACTTC.

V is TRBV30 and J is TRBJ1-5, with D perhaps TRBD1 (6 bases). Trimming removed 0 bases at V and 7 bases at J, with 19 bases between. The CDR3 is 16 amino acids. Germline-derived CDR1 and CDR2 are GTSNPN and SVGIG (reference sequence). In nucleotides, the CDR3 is TGTGCCTGGAGTGTACCTTGGGGGGGCGCGGGGCAGCCCCAGCATTTT. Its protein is CAWSVPWGGAGQPQHF. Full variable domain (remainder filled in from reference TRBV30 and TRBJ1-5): SQTIHQWPATLVQPVGSPLSLECTVEGTSNPNLYWYRQAAGRGLQLLFYSVGIGQISSEVPQNLSASRPQDRQFILSSKKLLLSDSGFYLCAWSVPWGGAGQPQHFGDGTRLSIL.

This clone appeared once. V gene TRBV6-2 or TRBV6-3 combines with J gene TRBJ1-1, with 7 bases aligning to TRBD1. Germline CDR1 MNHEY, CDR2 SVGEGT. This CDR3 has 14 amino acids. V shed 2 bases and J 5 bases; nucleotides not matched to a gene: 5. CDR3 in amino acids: CASSYRQGGTEAFF. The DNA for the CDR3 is TGTGCCAGCAGTTACCGACAGGGCGGAACTGAAGCTTTCTTT.

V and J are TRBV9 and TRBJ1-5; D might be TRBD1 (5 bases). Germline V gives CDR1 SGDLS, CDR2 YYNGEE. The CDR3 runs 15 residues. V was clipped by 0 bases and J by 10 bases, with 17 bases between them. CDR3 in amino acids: CASSVDQGHLGPQHF. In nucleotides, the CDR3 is TGTGCCAGCAGCGTAGATCAGGGCCACCTTGGACCCCAGCATTTT. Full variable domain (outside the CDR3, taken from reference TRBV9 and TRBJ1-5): DSGVTQTPKHLITATGQRVTLRCSPRSGDLSVYWYQQSLDQGLQFLIQYYNGEERAKGNILERFSAQQFPDLHSELNLSSLELGDSALYFCASSVDQGHLGPQHFGDGTRLSIL.

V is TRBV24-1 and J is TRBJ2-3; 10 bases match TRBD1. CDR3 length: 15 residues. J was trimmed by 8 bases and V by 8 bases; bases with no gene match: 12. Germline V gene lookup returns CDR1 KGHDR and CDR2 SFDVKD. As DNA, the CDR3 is TGTGCCACCACCACCGGGACAGGGGCCGGAACTACGCAGTATTTT. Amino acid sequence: CATTTGTGAGTTQYF.

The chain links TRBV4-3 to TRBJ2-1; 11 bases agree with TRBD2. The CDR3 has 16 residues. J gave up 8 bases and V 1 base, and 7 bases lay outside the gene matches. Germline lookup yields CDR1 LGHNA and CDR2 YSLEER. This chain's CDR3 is CASSQGLAGGGYEQFF. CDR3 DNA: TGCGCCAGCAGCCAAGGTCTAGCGGGAGGTGGGTATGAGCAGTTCTTC.

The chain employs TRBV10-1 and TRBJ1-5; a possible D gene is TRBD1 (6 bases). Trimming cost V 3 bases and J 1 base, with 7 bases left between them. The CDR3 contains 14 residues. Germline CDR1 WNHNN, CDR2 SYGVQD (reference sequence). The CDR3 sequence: CASSDRGSNQPQHF. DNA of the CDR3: TGCGCCAGCAGTGACAGGGGCAGCAATCAGCCCCAGCATTTT.